This TCR beta chain came from a study of cytomegalovirus exposure and HLA in healthy donors. Vbeta (60) and Jbeta (13) primers were used in the PCR. Sequencing used immunoSEQ multiplex PCR; TCRdb keeps in-frame clones, though not all of them. The data contain 100,000 or so clones, 76% of them singletons. CDR1 is MNHEY, CDR2 SMNVEV, per germline (reference sequence). The CDR3 covers 14 residues. V shed 5 bases and J 4 bases; nucleotides not matched to a gene: 4. The receptor's source is a middle-aged man in good health and CMV-seronegative. The chain uses TRBV27 and TRBJ1-2, with TRBD1 matching 10 bases. Source material: PBMCs. The CDR3 DNA reads as TGTGCCAGCAGTCCCCGGACAGGGGGCTATGGCTACACCTTC. It encodes CASSPRTGGYGYTF.